One and the same sample provided the 4 T cell receptor beta chains below, sequenced in a study of cytomegalovirus exposure and HLA in healthy donors. Vbeta (60) and Jbeta (13) primers were used in the PCR. The assay was immunoSEQ multiplex PCR, and TCRdb's table has in-frame clones only and misses some. The table includes about 160,000 clones, approximately 80% detected once. The sample consisted of PBMCs. The receptors shown here come from a male donor in good health and CMV-seropositive.

The CDR3 DNA is TGTGCCAGCAGCTCGTGGTCCCTGGTACTTCCCTACGAGCAGTACTTC. Translating gives CASSSWSLVLPYEQYF. The genes are TRBV7-9 and TRBJ2-5; D not resolved. Near its end, the DNA agrees better with TRBJ2-7, so the J call may be wrong. Germline CDR1 and CDR2: SEHNR and FQNEAQ (reference sequence). CDR3 size: 16 residues.

The count of this clone is one. The V call is TRBV9, the J call TRBJ2-1; 10 bases are shared with TRBD2. V shed 4 bases, J shed 8 bases, and the junction held 9 bases outside the gene matches. CDR3 size: 15 residues. Germline assignment: CDR1 SGDLS and CDR2 YYNGEE. The CDR3 region is CASSRSGGAWDEQFF. Written as DNA, the CDR3 is TGTGCCAGCAGCCGAAGCGGGGGGGCCTGGGATGAGCAGTTCTTC.

This chain links TRBV4-3 with TRBJ2-7; maybe TRBD2 (6 bases). The CDR3 has 16 amino acids. Per germline, CDR1 LGHNA and CDR2 YSLEER. Trimming pared 0 bases from V and 2 bases from J, leaving 14 bases between. The CDR3 sequence is CASSQDRGGQTYEQYF. The CDR3 DNA is TGCGCCAGCAGCCAAGATCGAGGAGGGCAGACCTACGAGCAGTACTTC.

This sequence joins TRBV9 and TRBJ2-5, with TRBD2 matching over 7 bases. The V gene's germline CDR1 is SGDLS and CDR2 YYNGEE. This CDR3 comprises 15 residues. Unmatched junction bases numbered 5, after V lost 0 bases and J lost 3 bases. The CDR3 nucleotides are TGTGCCAGCAGCGTAGCTGGGAGGGTCGAAGAGACCCAGTACTTC. It encodes CASSVAGRVEETQYF.